These T cell receptor beta chains were read from a single sample in a study of Graves' ophthalmopathy and Graves' hyperthyroidism. MiXCR, applied by TCRdb to the multiplex PCR reads, yields one record per CDR3 protein. The sample lists hundreds of thousands of distinct CDR3 sequences, more than 40% seen once, with 3% to 4% in the top ten. The sample was peripheral blood. Receptors originate from an adult man with Graves' ophthalmopathy. Each CDR3 is given with its conserved first and last residue. The order of the fields is clone size, J gene, D gene, V gene, CDR3 DNA, CDR3 protein. The D gene is left open where the match is weak. Not every row has a clone size; where given, it reads once, few, many or a size class.

-,TRBJ2-5,TRBD2,TRBV10-3,TGTGCCAGCAGTGAAGGGACTATCGGGACCCAGTACTTC,CASSEGTIGTQYF
-,TRBJ1-1,-,TRBV16,TGTGCCAGCAGCCATAGGCAGGTAAACACTGAAGCTTTCTTT,CASSHRQVNTEAFF
many,TRBJ1-4,TRBD1,TRBV10-3,TGTGCCAGCAGGGACAGCTCGAGTGAAAAACTGTTTTTT,CASRDSSSEKLFF
many,TRBJ2-6,TRBD1,TRBV20-1,TGCAGTGCTAGAGGTTACAGGGGTTCTGGGGCCAACGTCCTGACTTTC,CSARGYRGSGANVLTF
many,TRBJ1-2,-,TRBV20-1,TGCAGTGCTAGTCAGGAGTACGACTATGGCTACACCTTC,CSASQEYDYGYTF
-,TRBJ2-2,TRBD2,TRBV29-1,TGCAGCGTTGAAGGACTAGCGGGAGGGGAGCTGTTTTTT,CSVEGLAGGELFF
-,TRBJ2-5,-,TRBV5-1,TGCGCCAGCAAACCCGGGACGACCCACGAGACCCAGTACTTC,CASKPGTTHETQYF
many,TRBJ1-6,TRBD1,TRBV19,TGTGCCAGTAGTAAAGCCGGGGACAGCTATTCACCCCTCCACTTT,CASSKAGDSYSPLHF
-,TRBJ1-2,-,TRBV9,TGTGCCAGCAGCGTAGCCGGTGCGGACGACGTAATGGGCCTCAACTATGGCTACACCTTC,CASSVAGADDVMGLNYGYTF
-,TRBJ2-3,-,TRBV20-1,TGCAGTGCCGACTCCGAACTACTAGATACGCAGTATTTT,CSADSELLDTQYF
-,TRBJ2-7,TRBD2,TRBV10-2,TGCGCCAGCAGTGAATACGGGACTACGAATTACGAGCAGTACTTC,CASSEYGTTNYEQYF
-,TRBJ2-7,-,TRBV6-5,TGTGCCAGCAGAGCCGGGCCAGGCGCCTACGAGCAGTACTTC,CASRAGPGAYEQYF
many,TRBJ2-5,-,TRBV20-1,TGCAGTGCTAGGGACAGCCAAGAGACCCAGTACTTC,CSARDSQETQYF
-,TRBJ1-2,-,TRBV29-1,TGCAGCGTTGATTTTGCCATCGTTGGCGGGGCGCCGCCCTATGGCTACTCCTTC,CSVDFAIVGGAPPYGYSF
many,TRBJ2-2,-,TRBV25-1,TGTGCCAGCAGTGGTGGGGCGCATACCGGGGAGCTGTTTTTT,CASSGGAHTGELFF
many,TRBJ1-2,TRBD1,TRBV9,TGTGCCAGCAGCGGGGACAGACCGAATGGCTACACCTTC,CASSGDRPNGYTF
many,TRBJ2-7,-,TRBV7-9,TGTGCCAGCAGCTTTTGGCAGAACTACGAGCAGTACTTC,CASSFWQNYEQYF
-,TRBJ1-2,-,TRBV25-1,TGTGCCAGCCAAACTATCTGGGGCTACACCTTC,CASQTIWGYTF
-,TRBJ1-3,-,TRBV7-2,TGTGCCAGCAGCTTGGTTCAGGGAAACACCATATATTTT,CASSLVQGNTIYF
-,TRBJ2-2,TRBD1,TRBV10-1,TGCGCCAGCAGTGAGTCCGAGGGGGCCTCATACACCGGGGAGCTGTTTTTT,CASSESEGASYTGELFF
-,TRBJ2-5,-,TRBV20-1,TGCAGTGCTCCGAACAGGGTCCGTGGGGAGACCCAGTACTTC,CSAPNRVRGETQYF
-,TRBJ2-7,-,TRBV10-2,TGCGCCAGCAGTGATAGCAGGAGAATCTTCTACGAGCAGTACTTC,CASSDSRRIFYEQYF
many,TRBJ2-7,-,TRBV10-3,TGTGCCATCAGTCGGGAGACCCACGAGCAGTACTTC,CAISRETHEQYF
many,TRBJ2-7,-,TRBV19,TGTGCCAGTAGTCCCGCGATACAGGGCGGCGAGCAGTACTTC,CASSPAIQGGEQYF
-,TRBJ1-5,TRBD1,TRBV30,TGTGCCTGGAGTTACCCCGACAGGGCAGGTCAGCCCCAGCATTTT,CAWSYPDRAGQPQHF
few,TRBJ2-5,-,TRBV6-5,TGTGCCAGCAGTTACGAGGTTGCGGGAGAGACCCAGTACTTC,CASSYEVAGETQYF
-,TRBJ2-7,-,TRBV4-2,TGTGCCAGCAGCTCCGATCAAACCGGGGAGCAGTACTTC,CASSSDQTGEQYF
few,TRBJ1-1,TRBD1,TRBV6-2/TRBV6-3,TGTGCCAGCAGTTATCCAGGGGGCTCTGAAGCTTTCTTT,CASSYPGGSEAFF
-,TRBJ2-2,-,TRBV12-3/TRBV12-4,TGTGCCAGCACAGGAATTATTACGAACACCGGGGAGCTGTTTTTT,CASTGIITNTGELFF
-,TRBJ2-5,TRBD1,TRBV6-6,TGTGCCAGCAGACGAGGGACAGGGGGATCGGAGTACTTC,CASRRGTGGSEYF
-,TRBJ1-6,-,TRBV15,TGTGCCACCAGCAGACAGGTTGACTCACCCCTCCACTTT,CATSRQVDSPLHF
many,TRBJ1-1,-,TRBV9,TGTGCCAGCAGCGTTAGCCGGGACACCTCGAACACTGAAGCTTTCTTT,CASSVSRDTSNTEAFF
-,TRBJ2-2,TRBD2,TRBV25-1,TGTGCCAGCTGTGAAGCGGGAGGTGGCACCGGGGAGCTGTTTTTT,CASCEAGGGTGELFF
few,TRBJ1-5,-,TRBV29-1,TGCAGCTTGGGAGTTGGACAGCCCCAGCATTTT,CSLGVGQPQHF
-,TRBJ1-5,TRBD1,TRBV7-2,TGTGCCTGGTCGGGACAGATCAATCAGCCCCAGCATTTT,CAWSGQINQPQHF
-,TRBJ2-2,TRBD1,TRBV25-1,TGTGCCAGCAGCTTATTGACAGGGACCACCGGGGAGCTGTTTTTT,CASSLLTGTTGELFF
many,TRBJ2-1,TRBD2,TRBV2,TGTGCCAGCAGTCTAGGGACTAGTCGGGCCAATGAGCAGTTCTTC,CASSLGTSRANEQFF
-,TRBJ1-1,-,TRBV10-3,TGTGCCACCAGTCCGGGGGCGAACACCGAAGCTTTCTTT,CATSPGANTEAFF
many,TRBJ2-7,TRBD1,TRBV5-8,TGTGCCAGCAGCTCGACCGGGACAGCGCTCTACGAGCAGTACTTC,CASSSTGTALYEQYF
many,TRBJ2-7,-,TRBV12-3/TRBV12-4,TGTGCCAGCAGTTTTTCGGGCAGACCCTACGAGCAGTACTTC,CASSFSGRPYEQYF
-,TRBJ1-2,-,TRBV10-3,TGTGCCATCAGATCGGCCGTACTGGCAGCCTATGGCTACACCTTC,CAIRSAVLAAYGYTF
-,TRBJ1-1,TRBD1,TRBV29-1,TGCAGCTCGGGACAGAACTCGAACACTGAAGCTTTCTTT,CSSGQNSNTEAFF
many,TRBJ1-5,-,TRBV19,TGTGCCAGTAGTATAGTAGAGGGTCGGAATCAGCCCCAGCATTTT,CASSIVEGRNQPQHF
-,TRBJ1-2,-,TRBV30,TGTGCCTGGAGGGACAGCCGTATGGATGGCTACACCTTC,CAWRDSRMDGYTF
-,TRBJ1-2,-,TRBV9,TGTGCCAGCAGCGAAGATGACAGCTATGGCTACACCTTC,CASSEDDSYGYTF